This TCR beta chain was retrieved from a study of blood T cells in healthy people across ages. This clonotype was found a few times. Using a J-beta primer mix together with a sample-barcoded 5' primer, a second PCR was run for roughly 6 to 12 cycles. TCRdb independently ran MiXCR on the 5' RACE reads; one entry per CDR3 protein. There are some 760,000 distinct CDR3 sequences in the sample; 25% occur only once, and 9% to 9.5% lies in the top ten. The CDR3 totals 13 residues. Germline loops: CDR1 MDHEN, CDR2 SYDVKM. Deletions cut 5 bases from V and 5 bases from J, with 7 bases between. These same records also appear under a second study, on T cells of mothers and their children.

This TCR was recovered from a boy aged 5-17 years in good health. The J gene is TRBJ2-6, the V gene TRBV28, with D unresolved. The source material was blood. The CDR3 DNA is TGTGCCAGCAGTCCTTTTAGGGCCAACGTCCTGACTTTC. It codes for CASSPFRANVLTF.